What follows are 17 T cell receptor beta chains derived from one specimen sequenced in a study of identical twins. TCRdb re-derived calls from the 5' RACE reads in MiXCR, one entry per CDR3 protein. The sample records some 590,000 distinct CDR3 sequences, around a tenth being singletons. The data also belong to a second study, concerning yellow fever vaccine responses in identical twins.

Sequencing was carried out using PBMCs. The origin of the receptors is a woman aged 18-29 years in good health.

The table lists this clonotype with many counts. This chain uses TRBV4-3 with TRBJ1-2, with a possible D match to TRBD1 (5 bases). Germline V lookup: CDR1 LGHNA, CDR2 YSLEER. CDR3 length: 16 amino acids. Trimming left V 0 bases short and J 1 base short, with 12 bases between. The CDR3, as DNA: TGCGCCAGCAGCCAAGAAACTGGACAAGTTAACTATGGCTACACCTTC. This encodes CASSQETGQVNYGYTF.

This clonotype was picked up many times. This rearrangement joins TRBV29-1 to TRBJ2-3; D not resolved. This CDR3 spans 13 amino acids. The germline V gene has CDR1 SQVTM and CDR2 ANQGSEA. Trimming pared 5 bases from V and 0 bases from J, leaving 9 bases between. The DNA for the CDR3 is TGCAGCGTTCTTCCACCTAGCACAGATACGCAGTATTTT. This gives the protein CSVLPPSTDTQYF.

This clonotype appeared many times. This chain uses TRBV6-1 with TRBJ2-3; D is possibly TRBD2 (5 bases). CDR1 is MNHNS and CDR2 is SASEGT in the germline V gene. The CDR3 runs to 14 residues. Between the trimmed V and J ends, which lost 5 bases and 2 bases, there was a span of 11 bases. CDR3 region: CASSPRGATDTQYF. In DNA form, the CDR3 reads TGTGCCAGCAGTCCACGGGGAGCCACAGATACGCAGTATTTT.

This clonotype came up a few times. The chain has TRBV4-3 and TRBJ1-6, with D perhaps TRBD1 (6 bases). Looked up from germline, CDR1 is LGHNA and CDR2 is YSLEER. V was pared by 0 bases and J by 0 bases, with 9 bases between. The CDR3 loop spans 17 amino acids. CDR3 region: CASSQEQGGSYNSPLHF. The CDR3 nucleotides read TGCGCCAGCAGCCAAGAACAGGGTGGCTCCTATAATTCACCCCTCCACTTT.

Many counts were recorded for this clonotype. The V and J genes are TRBV7-2 and TRBJ2-7; TRBD1 aligns across 8 bases. The CDR3 has 15 residues. V gave up 5 bases and J gave up 2 bases; unmatched junction bases: 8. Germline CDR1 and CDR2: SGHTA and FQGNSA. CDR3 sequence: CASSPGQGSTYEQYF. The CDR3 nucleotides are TGTGCCAGCAGCCCAGGACAGGGCTCAACCTACGAGCAGTACTTC.

This clonotype appeared many times. The chain uses TRBV28 and TRBJ2-7, with TRBD1 identical over 7 bases. The CDR3 runs 15 residues. V shed 3 bases, J shed 5 bases, and the junction held 10 bases outside the gene matches. Germline CDR1 and CDR2: MDHEN and SYDVKM. This chain's CDR3 is CASSFSLTGTDEQYF. DNA of the CDR3: TGTGCCAGCAGTTTTTCTTTGACAGGGACGGACGAGCAGTACTTC.

At least ten counts were recorded for this clonotype. The CDR3 region is CASSKTGYNEQFF. In nucleotides, the CDR3 is TGTGCCAGCAGCAAAACTGGGTACAATGAGCAGTTCTTC. V is TRBV6-2 or TRBV6-3 and J is TRBJ2-1; no definite D call. This CDR3 has 13 residues. Germline CDR1 reads MNHEY; CDR2 reads SVGEGT. Deletions cut 6 bases from V and 4 bases from J, with 10 bases between.

This clonotype was detected many times. V is TRBV7-9 and J is TRBJ2-1; 8 bases agree with TRBD2. This CDR3 contains 16 residues. CDR1 and CDR2 from the germline V gene are SEHNR and FQNEAQ (reference sequence). The V segment lost 0 bases and the J segment 3 bases; nucleotides outside the gene matches: 4. The CDR3 region has the DNA TGTGCCAGCAGCTTAGCGCGGGGGGTGAGCTACAATGAGCAGTTCTTC. Its translation: CASSLARGVSYNEQFF. Combining the CDR3 with reference TRBV7-9 and TRBJ2-1 gives the whole variable domain DTGVSQNPRHKITKRGQNVTFRCDPISEHNRLYWYRQTLGQGPEFLTYFQNEAQLEKSRLLSDRFSAERPKGSFSTLEIQRTEQGDSAMYLCASSLARGVSYNEQFFGPGTRLTVL.

V gene TRBV11-2 combines with J gene TRBJ2-1, with TRBD2 matching 8 bases. V lost 5 bases to trimming and J lost 9 bases; unmatched junction nucleotides: 9. The CDR3 spans 14 residues. The V gene's germline CDR1 is SGHAT and CDR2 FQNNGV. The CDR3 reads CASSPSGGRREQFF. The CDR3 coding sequence is TGTGCCAGCAGCCCATCGGGAGGGCGGCGTGAGCAGTTCTTC.

The rearrangement links TRBV5-1 to TRBJ2-2, with a weak D call TRBD1 (7 bases). V shed 4 bases and J shed 6 bases, with 31 bases lying between them. The CDR3 is 20 amino acids. Germline CDR1 reads SGHRS; CDR2 reads YFSETQ. The CDR3 sequence: CASSITQTETGTFGAGELFF. In nucleotides, the CDR3 is TGCGCCAGCAGCATAACACAAACGGAGACAGGGACTTTTGGGGCCGGGGAGCTGTTTTTT. Full variable domain (remainder filled in from reference TRBV5-1 and TRBJ2-2): KAGVTQTPRYLIKTRGQQVTLSCSPISGHRSVSWYQQTPGQGLQFLFEYFSETQRNKGNFPGRFSGRQFSNSRSEMNVSTLELGDSALYLCASSITQTETGTFGAGELFFGEGSRLTVL.

This clonotype was seen repeatedly, ten times or more. V gene TRBV5-1 combines with J gene TRBJ2-7; possibly TRBD2 for D (6 bases). Trimming shortened V by 3 bases and J by 0 bases, and 22 bases separated the two germline ends. Germline V CDR1 and CDR2: SGHRS, YFSETQ. This CDR3 region has 18 residues. The CDR3 loop is CASSSPSLDYWSSYEQYF. The CDR3 nucleotides read TGCGCCAGCAGCTCGCCATCCTTGGACTATTGGAGCTCCTACGAGCAGTACTTC.

This clonotype was seen a few times. The CDR3: CASSFKRTDYNEQFF. The CDR3, as DNA: TGCGCCAGCAGCTTTAAAAGGACCGACTACAATGAGCAGTTCTTC. This sequence joins TRBV5-1 and TRBJ2-1; D uncertain. Germline V gene data show CDR1 as SGHRS and CDR2 as YFSETQ. The length of the CDR3 is 15 residues. The V and J ends lost 2 bases and 3 bases respectively, with 12 bases between them.

This clonotype was seen more than once but under ten times. CDR3 in amino acids: CASSLNRDSATQYF. The CDR3 nucleotides read TGTGCCAGCAGTCTTAACCGGGACTCAGCGACGCAGTATTTT. The rearrangement uses TRBV12-3 or TRBV12-4 and TRBJ2-3, with D tentatively TRBD2 (6 bases). V lost 5 bases, J lost 9 bases, and 18 bases lay in between. CDR3 size: 14 residues.

This clonotype has a handful of counts. CDR3 DNA: TGTGCCAGCAGCCCCGACAGGGGCCATAATTCACCCCTCCACTTT. Translation: CASSPDRGHNSPLHF. This rearrangement joins TRBV6-1 to TRBJ1-6; 8 nucleotides line up with TRBD1. The CDR3 runs to 15 residues. J lost 5 bases, V lost 6 bases, and 6 bases had no gene match. Germline lookup yields CDR1 MNHNS and CDR2 SASEGT.

This clonotype was seen at least ten times. This chain joins TRBV12-3 or TRBV12-4 and TRBJ2-1, with D uncertain. CDR3 length: 12 residues. V lost 6 bases and J 10 bases, leaving 13 bases between the germline ends. The CDR3 spells CASSPTVGEQFF. CDR3 sequence (DNA): TGTGCCAGCAGCCCGACCGTTGGGGAGCAGTTCTTC.

There are many counts of this clonotype. The rearrangement links TRBV27 to TRBJ2-5, with 7 bases fitting TRBD1. CDR1 MNHEY and CDR2 SMNVEV come from the germline V gene (reference sequence). The CDR3 loop spans 15 amino acids. Trimming removed 4 bases from V and 5 bases from J; junction bases left unmatched: 10. CDR3 DNA: TGTGCCAGCAGTTCCACCATGACAGGGTGGGAGACCCAGTACTTC. Translation gives CASSSTMTGWETQYF.

This clonotype has a handful of counts. The chain joins TRBV19 to TRBJ2-5; D is ambiguous. The V and J ends lost 4 bases and 5 bases respectively, with 11 bases between them. CDR3 length equals 13 residues. The germline V gene has CDR1 LNHDA and CDR2 SQIVND (reference sequence). The CDR3 spells CASSKGLVETQYF. The DNA for the CDR3 is TGTGCCAGTAGTAAGGGTCTGGTGGAGACCCAGTACTTC.